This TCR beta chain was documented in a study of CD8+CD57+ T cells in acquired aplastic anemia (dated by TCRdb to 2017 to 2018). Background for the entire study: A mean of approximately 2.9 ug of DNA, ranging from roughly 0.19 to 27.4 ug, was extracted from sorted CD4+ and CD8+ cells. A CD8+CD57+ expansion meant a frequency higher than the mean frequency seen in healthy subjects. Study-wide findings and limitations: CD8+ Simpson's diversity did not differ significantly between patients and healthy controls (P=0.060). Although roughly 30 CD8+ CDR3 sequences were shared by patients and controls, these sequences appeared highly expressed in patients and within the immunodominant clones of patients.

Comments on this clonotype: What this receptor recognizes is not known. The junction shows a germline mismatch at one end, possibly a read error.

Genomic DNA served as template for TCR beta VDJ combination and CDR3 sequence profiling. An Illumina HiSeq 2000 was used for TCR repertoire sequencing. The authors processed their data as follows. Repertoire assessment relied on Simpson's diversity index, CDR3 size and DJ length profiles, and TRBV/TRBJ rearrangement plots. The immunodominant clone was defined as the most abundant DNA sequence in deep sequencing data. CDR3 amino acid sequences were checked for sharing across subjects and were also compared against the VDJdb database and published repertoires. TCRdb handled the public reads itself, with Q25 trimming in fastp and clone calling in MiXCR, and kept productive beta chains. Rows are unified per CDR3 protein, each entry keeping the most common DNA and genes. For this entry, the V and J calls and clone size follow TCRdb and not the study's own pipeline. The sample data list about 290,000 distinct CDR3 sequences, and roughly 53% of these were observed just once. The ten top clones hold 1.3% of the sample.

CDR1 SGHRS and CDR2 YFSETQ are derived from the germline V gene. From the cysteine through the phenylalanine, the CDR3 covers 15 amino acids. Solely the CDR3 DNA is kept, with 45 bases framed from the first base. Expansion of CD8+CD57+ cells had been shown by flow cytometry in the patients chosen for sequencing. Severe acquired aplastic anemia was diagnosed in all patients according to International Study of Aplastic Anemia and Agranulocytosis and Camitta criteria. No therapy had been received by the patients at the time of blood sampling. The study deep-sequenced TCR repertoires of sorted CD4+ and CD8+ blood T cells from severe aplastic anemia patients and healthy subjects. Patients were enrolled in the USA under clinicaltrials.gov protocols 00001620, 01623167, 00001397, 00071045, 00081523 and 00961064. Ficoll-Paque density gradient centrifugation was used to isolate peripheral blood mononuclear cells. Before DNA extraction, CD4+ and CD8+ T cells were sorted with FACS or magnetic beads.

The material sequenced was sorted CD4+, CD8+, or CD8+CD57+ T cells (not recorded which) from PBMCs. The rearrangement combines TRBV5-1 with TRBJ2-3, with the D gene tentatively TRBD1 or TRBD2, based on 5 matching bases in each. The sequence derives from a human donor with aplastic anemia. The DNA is TGTGCCAGCAGCTGGAGGCAGGGAAGCACAGATACGCAGTATTTT. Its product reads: CASSWRQGSTDTQYF.